The 22 T cell receptor beta chains in this list originate from one sample, sequenced in a study of molecular identifiers for immune sequencing clone quantification. MiXCR, applied by TCRdb to the PCR reads, yields one record per CDR3 protein. The repertoire holds some 59,000 distinct CDR3 sequences, with around 27% as singletons. Sequences were obtained from naive CD8+ T cells from blood, with Jurkat cell RNA spiked in. The subset here: FACS-sorted CD8+CD4-CCR7+CD45RA+ naive T cells. Receptors were obtained from a human donor in good health. Some libraries in this study had Jurkat cell RNA spiked in.

Turning to this clonotype: One base away lies a much larger clone, so this may be a sequencing read error. The J gene is TRBJ1-5, the V gene TRBV29-1, with D perhaps matching TRBD1 (6 bases). V was shortened by 7 bases and J by 4 bases, with 14 bases between the two germline ends. The germline gives CDR1 SQVTM, CDR2 ANQGSEA. The CDR3 runs to 13 residues. The chain's CDR3 is CSARAGVNQPQHF. The CDR3 DNA reads as TGCAGCGCTAGGGCAGGGGTAAATCAGCCCCAGCATTTT.

Ten or more counts support this clonotype. V and J are TRBV27 and TRBJ2-1; 13 bases fit TRBD2. CDR1 is MNHEY, CDR2 SMNVEV, per germline (reference sequence). The CDR3 is made up of 16 amino acids. V lost 4 bases, J lost 4 bases, and 4 bases stayed unmatched. CDR3 nucleotides: TGTGCCAGCAGTTCCCTACTAGCGGGGGGGTACAATGAGCAGTTCTTC. Translation gives CASSSLLAGGYNEQFF.

Many counts were recorded for this clonotype. The chain has TRBV19 and TRBJ2-2; TRBD2 is a possible D gene (5 bases). V dropped 6 bases and J dropped 1 base, with 9 bases sitting between them. Germline CDR1 reads LNHDA; CDR2 reads SQIVND (reference sequence). This CDR3 spans 14 amino acids. DNA of the CDR3: TGTGCCAGTAGGCCGGGAATGAACACCGGGGAGCTGTTTTTT. Translating it yields CASRPGMNTGELFF.

This clonotype was seen ten or more times. V and J are TRBV3-1 and TRBJ2-3; no clear D. CDR3 size: 15 residues. Germline V gene sequence: CDR1 LGHDT, CDR2 YNNKEL (reference sequence). The V gene lost 0 bases and the J gene lost 6 bases, with 13 bases spanning the gap. The CDR3 nucleotides are TGTGCCAGCAGCCAAGAGGAATCCAACGCCGATACGCAGTATTTT. As protein: CASSQEESNADTQYF.

In its sample, this clonotype was seen many times. The CDR3 here is CASSANRDSPGRDTQYF. In DNA form, the CDR3 reads TGTGCCAGCAGCGCGAACCGGGACTCTCCCGGTCGGGATACGCAGTATTTT. This chain uses TRBV7-2 with TRBJ2-3; possible D gene TRBD2, 6 bases. The CDR3 consists of 17 residues. Germline V lookup: CDR1 SGHTA, CDR2 FQGNSA. V dropped 5 bases and J dropped 6 bases, with 24 bases sitting between them.

This clonotype was found many times. This rearrangement joins TRBV28 to TRBJ2-7; the match to TRBD2 covers 10 bases. The CDR3 sequence is 15 residues long. With V trimmed by 2 bases and J by 1 base, 2 bases remained unmatched. In germline, CDR1 is MDHEN, CDR2 SYDVKM. CDR3 amino acids: CASSLILAGSYEQYF. The CDR3 DNA reads TGTGCCAGCAGTTTAATACTAGCGGGATCCTACGAGCAGTACTTC.

In the case of this clonotype: A much bigger clone sits one base away, suggesting this may be a read error. No conserved phenylalanine or tryptophan ends this CDR3, so it is likely a read error. This sequence joins TRBV10-3 and TRBJ2-7, with D unresolved. The V end was cut by 0 bases, the J end by 2 bases, with 14 bases between. The V gene's germline CDR1 is ENHRY and CDR2 SYGVKD. The CDR3 consists of 16 residues. DNA of the CDR3: TGTGCCATCAGTGAGTCGATTATTGAACAGACCTACGAGCAGTACTCC. Its protein product is CAISESIIEQTYEQYS.

This chain links TRBV12-3 or TRBV12-4 with TRBJ2-7; no definite D call. The CDR3 spans 15 residues. V was clipped by 3 bases and J by 0 bases, with 12 bases between them. Here the CDR3 reads CASSFSPGSSYEQYF. CDR3 DNA: TGTGCCAGCAGTTTTTCGCCTGGAAGCTCCTACGAGCAGTACTTC.

This clonotype was recorded only once. As the CDR3 is not closed by the conserved phenylalanine or tryptophan, this likely results from a read error. V gene TRBV4-3 combines with J gene TRBJ2-1; TRBD2 aligns across 8 bases. The CDR3 runs to 17 residues. Germline CDR1 and CDR2: LGHNA and YSLEER. The CDR3 loop is CARSQKKAGARYNEQFL. The CDR3 region has the DNA TGCGCCCGCAGCCAGAAAAAAGCGGGAGCCCGGTACAATGAGCAGTTCCTC.

This clonotype was observed at least ten times. The chain carries TRBV15 and TRBJ2-3; 10 bases agree with TRBD1. Unmatched junction bases numbered 10, after V lost 5 bases and J lost 5 bases. This CDR3 is built from 16 residues. Looked up from germline, CDR1 is LNHNV and CDR2 is YYDKDF (reference sequence). CDR3 region: CATSAWGTGVRDTQYF. For the CDR3, the DNA is TGTGCCACCAGCGCTTGGGGGACAGGGGTCAGAGATACGCAGTATTTT.

On this clonotype itself: A read error may explain this, as a much larger clone is one base away. The V call is TRBV30, the J call TRBJ2-2; 8 bases map to TRBD2. Trimming cost V 7 bases and J 4 bases; bases outside gene matches: 8. This CDR3 spans 14 amino acids. Germline V gene sequence: CDR1 GTSNPN, CDR2 SVGIG (reference sequence). The CDR3 DNA is TGTGCCTTATCGGGAGGGACGACCACCGGGGAGCTGTTTTTT. This encodes CALSGGTTTGELFF. The full variable domain, completed using reference TRBV30 and TRBJ2-2, is SQTIHQWPATLVQPVGSPLSLECTVEGTSNPNLYWYRQAAGRGLQLLFYSVGIGQISSEVPQNLSASRPQDRQFILSSKKLLLSDSGFYLCALSGGTTTGELFFGEGSRLTVL.

A remark on this clonotype: A much larger clone sits a single nucleotide away, making a read error possible. V is TRBV29-1 and J is TRBJ2-7, with D perhaps TRBD1 (6 bases). Per germline, CDR1 SQVTM and CDR2 ANQGSEA. This CDR3 spans 13 amino acids. The CDR3 loop is CSVRGRDMYGQYF. CDR3 nucleotides: TGCAGCGTCAGGGGTAGGGATATGTACGGGCAGTACTTC.

Points on this clonotype: Possible read error: a much larger clone is one base away. The J gene is TRBJ1-1, the V gene TRBV6-5; D is unclear. The CDR3 loop spans 11 amino acids. Trimming left V 6 bases short and J 7 bases short, with 9 bases between. Per the germline V gene, CDR1 is MNHEY and CDR2 is SVGAGI. The CDR3 protein is CASRRGGEAFF. The CDR3 coding sequence is TGTGCCAGCAGACGCGGTGGTGAAGCTTTCTTT.

The rearrangement joins TRBV7-9 to TRBJ2-3; TRBD2 matches at 7 bases. The CDR3 is 16 residues long. Germline CDR1 is SEHNR and CDR2 is FQNEAQ (reference sequence). The V segment lost 1 base and the J segment 2 bases; nucleotides outside the gene matches: 6. The chain's CDR3 is CASSLGDYPPTDTQYF. CDR3 bases: TGTGCCAGCAGCTTAGGGGACTACCCTCCCACAGATACGCAGTATTTT.

In regard to this clonotype: At one end the junction does not follow the germline gene, possibly because of a read error. The rearrangement links TRBV4-3 to TRBJ1-5; 8 bases are shared with TRBD1. Germline CDR1 and CDR2: LGHNA and YSLEER. The CDR3 length is 15 residues. This CDR3 is CANSQETGVGQPQHF. The CDR3 nucleotides are TGCGCCAACAGCCAAGAGACAGGGGTAGGTCAGCCCCAGCATTTT.

This clonotype was seen once. This could be a read error, since a much larger clone is one nucleotide away. Likely a read error: the CDR3 ends without its conserved phenylalanine or tryptophan. V usage is TRBV5-6 and J usage is TRBJ1-1, with D possibly being TRBD1 (6 bases). V lost 0 bases, J lost 0 bases, and 9 bases lay in between. This CDR3 is 15 amino acids long. CDR1 is SGHDT and CDR2 is YYEEEE in the germline V gene. The CDR3 reads CASSLAGTMNTEAFL. DNA for the CDR3: TGTGCCAGCAGCTTGGCGGGGACAATGAACACTGAAGCTTTCCTT.

A note on this clonotype: A much larger clone differs by one base, so this may be a read error. The chain is built from TRBV30 and TRBJ2-6, with D maybe TRBD1 (5 bases). CDR1 GTSNPN and CDR2 SVGIG come from the germline V gene (reference sequence). The CDR3 is made up of 15 amino acids. The CDR3 DNA reads TGTGCCTGGAGTGAGGGCCTCTCTGGGGCCAGCGTCCTGACTTTC. Amino acid sequence: CAWSEGLSGASVLTF.

Within the sample, this clonotype is medium-sized. V and J are TRBV4-1 and TRBJ1-1; no reliable D call. This CDR3 is 11 amino acids long. Germline CDR1 reads MGHRA; CDR2 reads YSYEKL. The V end was cut by 4 bases, the J end by 5 bases, with 5 bases between. The CDR3 DNA is TGCGCCAGCAGCCGGGCAACTGAAGCTTTCTTT. As protein: CASSRATEAFF.

This clonotype was picked up many times. This chain uses TRBV4-2 with TRBJ1-2, with TRBD1 matching 8 bases. J was trimmed by 5 bases and V by 0 bases; bases with no gene match: 11. The length of the CDR3 is 17 residues. Germline V gives CDR1 LGHNA, CDR2 YNFKEQ. The CDR3 region has the DNA TGTGCCAGCAGCCAAGACGAAGGACAGGGAGTGGGGTATGGCTACACCTTC. Encoded protein: CASSQDEGQGVGYGYTF.

This clonotype was recorded at least ten times. The rearrangement links TRBV5-6 to TRBJ2-3; D not resolved. Trimming removed 4 bases from V and 0 bases from J, with 12 bases in between. Germline-derived CDR1 and CDR2 are SGHDT and YYEEEE. CDR3 length: 15 residues. The CDR3 protein is CASSLARPSTDTQYF. DNA for the CDR3: TGTGCCAGCAGCCTCGCGCGGCCTAGCACAGATACGCAGTATTTT.

The genes are TRBV28 and TRBJ2-3; D uncertain. V was trimmed by 3 bases and J by 4 bases, leaving 5 bases between them. CDR1 is MDHEN, CDR2 SYDVKM, per germline. The CDR3 extends over 12 amino acids. CDR3 amino acids: CASSFSADTQYF. CDR3 nucleotide sequence: TGTGCCAGCAGTTTTTCCGCAGATACGCAGTATTTT.

The genes are TRBV24-1 and TRBJ2-3; TRBD2 matches 8 bases. The CDR3 has 15 amino acids. Germline V gene lookup returns CDR1 KGHDR and CDR2 SFDVKD. After removal of 3 bases from V and 4 bases from J, the junction contained 5 bases not matched to a gene. The CDR3 DNA is TGTGCCACCAGTGATCATACTAGCGGCGCAGATACGCAGTATTTT. Its translation: CATSDHTSGADTQYF.